What follows describes a single TCR beta chain. The antigen is unknown. This record belongs to a study of T cells expressing NK-cell markers. The wider study: HCMV seropositivity characterized seven of the eight sequenced donors, and seronegativity one. Notes on the study in general: Of the CD8+ T cells in more than five donors, about 1.0-7.5% belonged to dominant NKG2C+ clonotypes.

Germline CDR1 is MNHEY and CDR2 is SMNVEV (reference sequence). The CDR3 extends over 17 amino acids. Template switching by 5'RACE with UMIs generated the TCR beta cDNA. TCRdb re-called the 5' RACE reads and shows each CDR3 protein once, DNA omitted. Its listing shows 500,000 to 700,000 distinct CDR3 sequences. The sample comprised blood T cells: a sorted CD56 or NKG2C T cell subset, CD4+ or CD8+ T cells, or bulk PBMC T cells (not recorded which). The TCR was taken from a man aged 18 to 30 in good health. This sequence joins TRBV27 and TRBJ1-4; TCRdb proposes TRBD1, but this gene call is untestable without DNA. CDR3 sequence: CASSFLKGERTNEKLFF. Filled out from reference TRBV27 and TRBJ1-4, the complete variable domain reads EAQVTQNPRYLITVTGKKLTVTCSQNMNHEYMSWYRQDPGLGLRQIYYSMNVEVTDKGDVPEGYKVSRKEKRNFPLILESPSPNQTSLYFCASSFLKGERTNEKLFFGSGTQLSVL.